Below are 7 T cell receptor beta chains sequenced from a single sample in a study of Graves' ophthalmopathy and Graves' hyperthyroidism. RNA transcripts yielded amplified TCR beta CDR3 regions. A first-round RT-PCR used HTBI primers, followed by a second-round multiplex PCR. TCRdb analysed the multiplex PCR reads with MiXCR anew, one entry per CDR3 protein. Of about 660,000 distinct CDR3 sequences in the sample, 35% to 50% were seen once. Sequenced sample: peripheral blood. The source of these receptors is an adult man with Graves' ophthalmopathy.

At least ten counts were recorded for this clonotype. V usage is TRBV20-1 and J usage is TRBJ1-5, with a tentative D call TRBD1 (6 bases). This CDR3 spans 18 amino acids. Germline CDR1 reads DFQATT; CDR2 reads SNEGSKA (reference sequence). V shed 1 base and J shed 2 bases, with 21 bases lying between them. CDR3 in DNA: TGCAGTGCTAGAGGTAGGGGGGGCGCGGTCTTTCGCAATCAGCCCCAGCATTTT. Amino acids: CSARGRGGAVFRNQPQHF.

With respect to this clonotype: Since the CDR3 does not end with the conserved phenylalanine or tryptophan, this likely comes from a read error. The chain combines TRBV4-2 with TRBJ1-1, with 10 bases fitting TRBD1. This CDR3 comprises 17 residues. CDR1 and CDR2 from the germline V gene are LGHNA and YNFKEQ. V shed 1 base and J 0 bases; nucleotides not matched to a gene: 5. The CDR3: CASSQGQGASMNTEAFS. DNA for the CDR3: TGTGCCAGCAGCCAAGGACAGGGGGCCAGTATGAACACTGAAGCTTTCTCT.

This clonotype appeared many times. V usage is TRBV6-1 and J usage is TRBJ1-5, with 9 bases that match TRBD1. Germline V lookup: CDR1 MNHNS, CDR2 SASEGT. V lost 11 bases, J lost 7 bases, and 9 bases stayed unmatched. This CDR3 has 13 amino acids. The CDR3 sequence is CAGEQGAGQPQHF. DNA of the CDR3: TGTGCCGGCGAACAGGGGGCAGGGCAGCCCCAGCATTTT.

This clonotype was counted at least ten times. The V gene is TRBV7-6, the J gene TRBJ2-5; 13 bases are shared with TRBD2. The germline CDR1 and CDR2 sequences are SGHVS and FNYEAQ. This CDR3 is built from 17 residues. Trimming at V came to 5 bases and at J to 5 bases, leaving 11 bases not matched to a gene. For the CDR3, the DNA is TGTGCCAGCAGCCTACTACTAGCGGGAGGGCCCCAGGAGACCCAGTACTTC. Its translation is CASSLLLAGGPQETQYF.

This clonotype was observed a handful of times. The chain combines TRBV7-2 with TRBJ2-2, with D perhaps TRBD2 (6 bases). This CDR3 region has 19 residues. V gave up 5 bases and J gave up 4 bases, with 26 bases separating them. Per germline, CDR1 SGHTA and CDR2 FQGNSA. The chain's CDR3 is CASSLYNRRGLTATGELFF. In DNA, the CDR3 is TGTGCCAGCAGCCTATACAACCGGAGGGGCCTAACCGCCACCGGGGAGCTGTTTTTT.

This chain links TRBV29-1 with TRBJ1-1; a possible D gene is TRBD1 (6 bases). V lost 3 bases and J lost 4, with 12 bases in between. CDR1 is SQVTM, CDR2 ANQGSEA, per germline. The CDR3 contains 13 residues. The chain's CDR3 is CSVDVGGGTEAFF. The DNA of the CDR3 is TGCAGCGTTGATGTGGGGGGCGGCACTGAAGCTTTCTTT.

The chain uses TRBV10-3 and TRBJ1-1, with 8 bases lining up with TRBD1. The CDR3 is 12 residues long. Germline V lookup: CDR1 ENHRY, CDR2 SYGVKD. With 8 bases clipped from V and 4 bases from J, the junction kept 3 bases outside the gene matches. CDR3 residues: CAISGGVTEAFF. The CDR3 coding sequence is TGTGCCATCTCAGGGGGCGTCACTGAAGCTTTCTTT.